This TCR beta chain is drawn from a study of blood T cell repertoires in COVID-19. Study as a whole: COVID-19 samples, acute and convalescent, were from the United States, Italy and Spain. Sample material is recorded as cDNA or gDNA derived from T cells, B-cell-depleted T cells, or PBMCs.

The CDR3 sequence is 15 residues long. Germline values: CDR1 LNHDA, CDR2 SQIVND (reference sequence). V was clipped by 7 bases and J by 4 bases; unmatched bases: 8. Recruited during active infection, patients (from Seattle) were subsequently followed longitudinally. As originally analysed: The authors estimated nucleated cell counts from reference gene primer amplification. The repertoire was sequenced with immunoSEQ multiplex PCR; TCRdb's copy has only in-frame clones and lacks some. Clone size and V and J calls were adopted from that table, with D and trimming inferred from the DNA. The repertoire holds 150,000 to 180,000 clones, with roughly 88% as singletons.

The genes are TRBV19 and TRBJ1-4, with TRBD1 matching over 8 bases. This TCR came from a man in his 60s with COVID-19, enrolled during active disease. Sequenced input: peripheral blood. In nucleotides, the CDR3 is TGTGCCAGTAATAGTCTACAGGGGGTTAATGAAAAACTGTTTTTT. Protein sequence: CASNSLQGVNEKLFF.